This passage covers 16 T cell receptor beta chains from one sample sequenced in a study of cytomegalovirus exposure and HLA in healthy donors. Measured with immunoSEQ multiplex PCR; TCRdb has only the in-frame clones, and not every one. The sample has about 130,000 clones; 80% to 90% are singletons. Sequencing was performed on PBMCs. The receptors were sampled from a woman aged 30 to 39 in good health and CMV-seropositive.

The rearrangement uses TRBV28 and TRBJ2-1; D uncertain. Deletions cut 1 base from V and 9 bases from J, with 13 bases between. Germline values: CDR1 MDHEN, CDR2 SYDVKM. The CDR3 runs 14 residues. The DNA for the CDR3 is TGTGCCAGCAGTTTATACCAGGAAGTCGGTGAGCAGTTCTTC. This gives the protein CASSLYQEVGEQFF.

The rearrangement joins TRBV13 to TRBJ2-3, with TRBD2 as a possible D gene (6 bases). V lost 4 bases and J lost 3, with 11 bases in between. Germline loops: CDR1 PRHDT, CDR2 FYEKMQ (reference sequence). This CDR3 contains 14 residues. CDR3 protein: CASSYGGLTDTQYF. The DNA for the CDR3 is TGTGCCAGCAGCTATGGAGGGTTAACAGATACGCAGTATTTT. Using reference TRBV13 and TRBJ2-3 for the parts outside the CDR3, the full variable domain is AAGVIQSPRHLIKEKRETATLKCYPIPRHDTVYWYQQGPGQDPQFLISFYEKMQSDKGSIPDRFSAQQFSDYHSELNMSSLELGDSALYFCASSYGGLTDTQYFGPGTRLTVL.

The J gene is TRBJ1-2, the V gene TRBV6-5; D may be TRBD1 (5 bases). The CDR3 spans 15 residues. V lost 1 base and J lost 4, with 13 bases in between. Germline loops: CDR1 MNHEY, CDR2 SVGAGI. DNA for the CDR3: TGTGCCAGCAGTTACTTAGGCAGGGAGGGCTATGGCTACACCTTC. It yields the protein CASSYLGREGYGYTF.

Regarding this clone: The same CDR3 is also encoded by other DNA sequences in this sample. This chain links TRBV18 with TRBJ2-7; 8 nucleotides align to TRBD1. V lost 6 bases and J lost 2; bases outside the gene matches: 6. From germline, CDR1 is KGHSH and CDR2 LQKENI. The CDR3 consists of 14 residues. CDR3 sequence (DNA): TGTGCCAGCTCCCCAGGACAGGGTCCCTACGAGCAGTACTTC. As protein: CASSPGQGPYEQYF.

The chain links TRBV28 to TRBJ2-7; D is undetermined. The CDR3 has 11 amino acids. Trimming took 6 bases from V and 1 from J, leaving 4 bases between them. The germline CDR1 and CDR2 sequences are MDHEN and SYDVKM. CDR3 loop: CASSFSYEQYF. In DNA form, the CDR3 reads TGTGCCAGCAGCTTTTCCTACGAGCAGTACTTC.

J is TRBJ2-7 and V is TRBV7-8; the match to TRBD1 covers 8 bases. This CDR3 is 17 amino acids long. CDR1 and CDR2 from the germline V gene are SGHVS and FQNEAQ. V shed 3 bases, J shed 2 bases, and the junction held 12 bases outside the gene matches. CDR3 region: CASSFTWATGATYEQYF. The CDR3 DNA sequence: TGTGCCAGCAGCTTTACTTGGGCGACAGGGGCAACCTACGAGCAGTACTTC.

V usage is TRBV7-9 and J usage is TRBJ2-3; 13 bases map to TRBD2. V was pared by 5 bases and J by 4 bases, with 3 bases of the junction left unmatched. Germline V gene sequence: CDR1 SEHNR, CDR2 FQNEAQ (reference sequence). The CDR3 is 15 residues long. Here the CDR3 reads CASSAGLAGSDTQYF. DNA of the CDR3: TGTGCCAGCAGCGCGGGACTAGCGGGATCAGATACGCAGTATTTT.

CDR3 sequence (DNA): TGTGCCAGCAGCTCGGGAACTAGGGCCGGGGAGCTGTTTTTT. Protein product: CASSSGTRAGELFF. The chain links TRBV13 to TRBJ2-2, with a possible D match to TRBD2 (5 bases). The V gene lost 4 bases and the J gene lost 6 bases, with 12 bases spanning the gap. From germline, CDR1 is PRHDT and CDR2 FYEKMQ (reference sequence). The CDR3 is made up of 14 amino acids.

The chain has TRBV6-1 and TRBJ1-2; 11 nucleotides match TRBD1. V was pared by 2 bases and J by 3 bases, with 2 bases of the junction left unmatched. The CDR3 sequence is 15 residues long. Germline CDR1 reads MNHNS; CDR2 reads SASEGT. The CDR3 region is CASSELGQGDYGYTF. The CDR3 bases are TGTGCCAGCAGTGAATTGGGACAGGGGGACTATGGCTACACCTTC.

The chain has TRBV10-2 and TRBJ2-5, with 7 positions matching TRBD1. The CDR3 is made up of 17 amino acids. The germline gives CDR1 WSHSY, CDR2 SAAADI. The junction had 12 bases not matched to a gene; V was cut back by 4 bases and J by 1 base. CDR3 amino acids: CASSAPRQGFFQETQYF. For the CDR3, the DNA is TGCGCCAGCAGTGCGCCTAGACAGGGTTTTTTCCAAGAGACCCAGTACTTC.

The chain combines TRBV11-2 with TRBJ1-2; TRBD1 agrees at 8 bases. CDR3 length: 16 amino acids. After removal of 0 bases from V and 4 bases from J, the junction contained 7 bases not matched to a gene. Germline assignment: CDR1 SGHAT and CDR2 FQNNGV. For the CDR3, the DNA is TGTGCCAGCAGCTTAGATAGCCTCGACAGGGGCTATGGCTACACCTTC. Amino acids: CASSLDSLDRGYGYTF.

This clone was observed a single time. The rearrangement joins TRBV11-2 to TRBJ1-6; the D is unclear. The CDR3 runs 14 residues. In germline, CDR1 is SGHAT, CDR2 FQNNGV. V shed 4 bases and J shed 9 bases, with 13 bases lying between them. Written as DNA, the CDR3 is TGTGCCAGCAGCTCCCGCCCGGGAGGTTCACCCCTCCACTTT. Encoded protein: CASSSRPGGSPLHF. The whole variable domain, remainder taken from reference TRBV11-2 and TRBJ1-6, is EAGVAQSPRYKIIEKRQSVAFWCNPISGHATLYWYQQILGQGPKLLIQFQNNGVVDDSQLPKDRFSAERLKGVDSTLKIQPAKLEDSAVYLCASSSRPGGSPLHFGNGTRLTVT.

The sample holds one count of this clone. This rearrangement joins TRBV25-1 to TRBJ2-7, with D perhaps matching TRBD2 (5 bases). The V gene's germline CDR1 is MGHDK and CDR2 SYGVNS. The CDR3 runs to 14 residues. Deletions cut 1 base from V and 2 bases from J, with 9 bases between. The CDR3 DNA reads TGTGCCAGCAGTGAATTGGGGAGCACCTACGAGCAGTACTTC. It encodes CASSELGSTYEQYF.

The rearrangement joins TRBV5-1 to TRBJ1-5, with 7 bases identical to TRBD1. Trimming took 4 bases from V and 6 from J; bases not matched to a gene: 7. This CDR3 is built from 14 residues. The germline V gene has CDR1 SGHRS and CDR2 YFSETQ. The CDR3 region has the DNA TGCGCCAGCAGCCCAGGGGGGCCCAGTCAGCCCCAGCATTTT. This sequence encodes CASSPGGPSQPQHF. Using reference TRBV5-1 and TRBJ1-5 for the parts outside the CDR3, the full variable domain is KAGVTQTPRYLIKTRGQQVTLSCSPISGHRSVSWYQQTPGQGLQFLFEYFSETQRNKGNFPGRFSGRQFSNSRSEMNVSTLELGDSALYLCASSPGGPSQPQHFGDGTRLSIL.

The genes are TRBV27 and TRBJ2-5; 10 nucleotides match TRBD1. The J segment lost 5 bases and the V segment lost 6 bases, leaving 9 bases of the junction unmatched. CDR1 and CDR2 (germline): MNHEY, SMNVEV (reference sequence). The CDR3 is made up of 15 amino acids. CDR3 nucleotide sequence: TGTGCCAGCAGCTTGAGGGACAGGGGTCGGGAGACCCAGTACTTC. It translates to CASSLRDRGRETQYF.

The CDR3 DNA reads as TGTGCCAGCAGTGAAGGCACAGGGTATGGCGAGCAGTACTTC. This sequence encodes CASSEGTGYGEQYF. The chain couples TRBV6-1 to TRBJ2-7, with D possibly TRBD1 on 6 matching bases. Germline lookup yields CDR1 MNHNS and CDR2 SASEGT. CDR3 length: 14 amino acids. Trimming stripped 1 base from V and 6 bases from J, with 13 bases between.